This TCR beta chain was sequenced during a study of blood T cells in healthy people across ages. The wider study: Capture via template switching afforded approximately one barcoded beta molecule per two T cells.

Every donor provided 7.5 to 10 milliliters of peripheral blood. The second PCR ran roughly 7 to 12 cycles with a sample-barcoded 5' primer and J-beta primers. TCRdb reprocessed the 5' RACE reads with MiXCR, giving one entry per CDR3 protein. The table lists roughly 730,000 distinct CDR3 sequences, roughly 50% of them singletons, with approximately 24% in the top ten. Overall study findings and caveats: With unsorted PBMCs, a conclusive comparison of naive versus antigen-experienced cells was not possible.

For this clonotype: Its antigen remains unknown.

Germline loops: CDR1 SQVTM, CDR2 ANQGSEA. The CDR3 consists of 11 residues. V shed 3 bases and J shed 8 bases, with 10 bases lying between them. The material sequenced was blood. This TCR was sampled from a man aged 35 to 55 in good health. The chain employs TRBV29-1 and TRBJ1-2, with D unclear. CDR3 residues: CSVDPSVGYTF. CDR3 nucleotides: TGCAGCGTTGATCCCTCTGTCGGCTACACCTTC. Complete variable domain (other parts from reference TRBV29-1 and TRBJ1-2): SAVISQKPSRDICQRGTSLTIQCQVDSQVTMMFWYRQQPGQSLTLIATANQGSEATYESGFVIDKFPISRPNLTFSTLTVSNMSPEDSSIYLCSVDPSVGYTFGSGTRLTVV.